The 11 T cell receptor beta chains given below trace back to one sample, sequenced in a study of T cells in women clearing cervical HPV infection (dated by TCRdb to 2017 to 2018). The library came from the immunoSEQ multiplex PCR assay. This immuneACCESS table, as held by TCRdb, lists in-frame sequences with V and J called but not all clones. Of the missing ones, under half trace to an unresolved V gene in checked studies; the others have no known cause. The sample table holds roughly 20,000 clones. The leading ten clones occupy approximately 5% of the sample. Specimen: blood buffy coat. The receptors come from a woman between 18 and 75 years old with a cervical HPV16 infection that either progressed to CIN3+ or cleared (not recorded which).

A remark on this clone: The read falls 3 residues short of the CDR3 end, and the missing part is taken from the germline J gene. The chain carries TRBV2 and TRBJ1-2, with D possibly being TRBD1 (6 bases). The germline V gene has CDR1 SNHLY and CDR2 FYNNEI. The CDR3 is 12 residues long. Trimming pared 8 bases from V and 5 bases from J, leaving 12 bases between. The CDR3 is CASWGTQYGYTF. The DNA read from the CDR3 is TGTGCCAGCTGGGGGACACAGTATGGC.

CDR3 sequence reads: CASSSTGTTLGYTF. CDR3 bases read: TGTGCCAGCAGTTCCACCGGGACAACGTTAGGC. The chain links TRBV6-2 or TRBV6-3 to TRBJ1-2; a weak D match, TRBD1 (6 bases). The sequence runs out 3 residues before the end of the CDR3; the remainder is reconstructed from the germline J gene. The CDR3 extends over 14 amino acids. CDR1 and CDR2 (germline): MNHEY, SVGEGT.

In the case of this clone: The read terminates 3 residues before the CDR3 end, so the remaining end is supplied by the germline J gene. The chain uses TRBV6-2 or TRBV6-3 and TRBJ2-5, with D possibly TRBD1 on 5 matching bases. The V end lost 0 bases, the J end lost 2 bases, and 10 bases lay between the germline ends. The CDR3 consists of 15 residues. From germline, CDR1 is MNHEY and CDR2 SVGEGT. This CDR3 is CASSYSGQPQETQYF. CDR3 bases read: TGTGCCAGCAGTTACTCGGGGCAGCCTCAAGAGACC.

Of note for this clone: With the read ending 3 residues before the CDR3 end, the germline J gene is used to fill in that end. V usage is TRBV20-1 and J usage is TRBJ2-3; the match to TRBD2 covers 9 bases. Germline-derived CDR1 and CDR2 are DFQATT and SNEGSKA (reference sequence). This CDR3 comprises 13 residues. Germline trimming cut 7 bases from V and 4 bases from J; bases unmatched to any gene: 6. The CDR3 spells CSVLRGGSDTQYF. The covered CDR3 bases are TGCAGTGTGTTGCGGGGGGGCTCAGATACG.

On this clone itself: The read stops 3 residues short of the end of the CDR3; the missing end is completed from the germline J gene. The V and J genes are TRBV18 and TRBJ1-1, with a weak D call TRBD1 (6 bases). The germline CDR1 and CDR2 sequences are KGHSH and LQKENI. This CDR3 is 13 amino acids long. V was cut by 2 bases and J by 6 bases, with 10 bases left in between. CDR3 sequence: CASSPTGSPEAFF. The DNA read from the CDR3 is TGTGCCAGCTCACCAACAGGGTCCCCTGAA.

About this clone itself: The read stops 3 residues short of the end of the CDR3; the missing end is completed from the germline J gene. V and J are TRBV11-3 and TRBJ2-1; 8 bases agree with TRBD1. This CDR3 region has 15 residues. Germline V gives CDR1 SGHNT, CDR2 YENEEA. V lost 5 bases and J lost 7; bases outside the gene matches: 10. This CDR3 reads CASSSGGQGRNEQFF. The covered CDR3 bases are TGTGCCAGCAGCAGCGGAGGACAGGGCCGGAATGAG.

Comments on this clone: From the germline J gene comes the end of the CDR3, since the read stops 3 residues before it. The chain uses TRBV2 and TRBJ2-1; the D gene is possibly TRBD1 (6 bases). V lost 6 bases and J lost 3, with 9 bases in between. Germline CDR1 is SNHLY and CDR2 is FYNNEI. The CDR3 spans 13 residues. Partial CDR3 DNA: TGTGCCAGCAGAAACAGGGTCTACAATGAG. Residues: CASRNRVYNE. The whole CDR3 is CASRNRVYNEQFF.

Of note for this clone: The read terminates 3 residues ahead of where the CDR3 ends, so the germline J gene completes it. The J gene is TRBJ2-2, the V gene TRBV19; 8 nucleotides agree with TRBD2. Germline CDR1 reads LNHDA; CDR2 reads SQIVND (reference sequence). Unmatched junction bases numbered 11, after V lost 5 bases and J lost 6 bases. The length of the CDR3 is 16 residues. CDR3 region: CASSPGPGGGSGELFF. The covered CDR3 bases are TGTGCCAGTAGTCCGGGACCCGGGGGGGGTTCCGGGGAG.

Remarks on this clone: The CDR3 is cut off 3 residues early in the read; its end comes from the germline J gene. The chain recombines TRBV20-1 with TRBJ2-1; perhaps TRBD2 as D (5 bases). Germline CDR1 reads DFQATT; CDR2 reads SNEGSKA (reference sequence). CDR3 length: 13 amino acids. V lost 3 bases and J lost 4, with 10 bases in between. The sequenced CDR3 bases are TGCAGTGCTAGTCTAGCCCCGTACAATGAG. Protein sequence: CSASLAPYNE. The full CDR3 reads CSASLAPYNEQFF.

CDR3 in amino acids: CASSTSPTNEQFF. CDR3 bases read: TGTGCCAGCAGCACCTCCCCCACTAATGAG. This chain uses TRBV9 with TRBJ2-1, with D unresolved. The DNA ends 3 residues before the CDR3 does, and the rest of the CDR3 is filled in from the germline J gene. Trimming left V 4 bases short and J 7 bases short, with 12 bases between. CDR3 length: 13 amino acids. Germline values: CDR1 SGDLS, CDR2 YYNGEE.

The CDR3 is CASSLGGQRTDTQYF. The CDR3 bases that were read are TGCGCCAGCAGCCTTGGGGGACAGCGGACAGATACG. The chain uses TRBV5-1 and TRBJ2-3; 7 positions match TRBD1. The CDR3 goes on 3 residues after the read ends, and that part is filled in from the germline J gene. The J segment lost 3 bases and the V segment lost 4 bases, leaving 8 bases of the junction unmatched. Germline V gives CDR1 SGHRS, CDR2 YFSETQ. This CDR3 is 15 amino acids long.